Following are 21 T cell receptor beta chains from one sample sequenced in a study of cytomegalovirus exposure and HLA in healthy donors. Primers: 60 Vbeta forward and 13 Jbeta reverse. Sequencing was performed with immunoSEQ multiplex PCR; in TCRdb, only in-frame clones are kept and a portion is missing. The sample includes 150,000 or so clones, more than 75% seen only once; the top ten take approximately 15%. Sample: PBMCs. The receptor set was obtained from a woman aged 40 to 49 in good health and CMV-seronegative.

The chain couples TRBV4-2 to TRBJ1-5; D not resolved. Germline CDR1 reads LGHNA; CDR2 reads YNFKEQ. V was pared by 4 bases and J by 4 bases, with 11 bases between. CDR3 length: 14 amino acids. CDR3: CASSPKLPNQPQHF. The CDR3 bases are TGTGCCAGCAGCCCGAAACTCCCTAATCAGCCCCAGCATTTT.

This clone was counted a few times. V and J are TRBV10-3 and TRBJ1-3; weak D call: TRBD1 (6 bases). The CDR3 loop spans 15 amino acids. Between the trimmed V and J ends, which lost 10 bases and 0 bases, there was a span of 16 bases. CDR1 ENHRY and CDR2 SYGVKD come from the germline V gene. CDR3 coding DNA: TGTGCCACCCGGCGAACAGGGCACTCTGGAAACACCATATATTTT. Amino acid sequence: CATRRTGHSGNTIYF.

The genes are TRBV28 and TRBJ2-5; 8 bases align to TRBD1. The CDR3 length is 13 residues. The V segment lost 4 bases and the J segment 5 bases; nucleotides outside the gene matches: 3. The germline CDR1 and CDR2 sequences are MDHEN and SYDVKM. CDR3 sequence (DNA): TGTGCCAGCAGTTCCCGGACAGGGGAGACCCAGTACTTC. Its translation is CASSSRTGETQYF. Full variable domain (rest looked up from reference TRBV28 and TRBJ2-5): DVKVTQSSRYLVKRTGEKVFLECVQDMDHENMFWYRQDPGLGLRLIYFSYDVKMKEKGDIPEGYSVSREKKERFSLILESASTNQTSMYLCASSSRTGETQYFGPGTRLLVL.

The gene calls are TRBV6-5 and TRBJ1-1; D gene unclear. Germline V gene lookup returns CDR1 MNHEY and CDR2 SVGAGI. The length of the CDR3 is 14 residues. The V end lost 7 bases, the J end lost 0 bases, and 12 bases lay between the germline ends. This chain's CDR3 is CASIAPGMNTEAFF. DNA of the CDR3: TGTGCCAGCATTGCCCCCGGGATGAACACTGAAGCTTTCTTT.

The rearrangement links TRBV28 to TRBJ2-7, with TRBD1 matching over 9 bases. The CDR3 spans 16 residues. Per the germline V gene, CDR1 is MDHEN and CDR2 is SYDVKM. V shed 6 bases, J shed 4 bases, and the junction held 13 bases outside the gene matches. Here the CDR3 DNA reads TGTGCCAGCAGCCCTTACAGGGGGCGCGTGATTTACGAGCAGTACTTC. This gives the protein CASSPYRGRVIYEQYF.

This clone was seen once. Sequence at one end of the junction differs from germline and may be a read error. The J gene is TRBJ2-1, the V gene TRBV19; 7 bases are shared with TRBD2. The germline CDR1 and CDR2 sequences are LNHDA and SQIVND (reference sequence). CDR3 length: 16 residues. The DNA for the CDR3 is TGTGCCAGTAGTTTAGAGCGGGAAATCCTCCGCAATGAGCAGTTCTTC. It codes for CASSLEREILRNEQFF.

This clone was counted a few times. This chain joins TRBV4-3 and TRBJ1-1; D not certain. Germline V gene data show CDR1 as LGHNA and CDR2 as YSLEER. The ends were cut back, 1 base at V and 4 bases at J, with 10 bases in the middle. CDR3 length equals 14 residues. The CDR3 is CASSQGSSGTEAFF. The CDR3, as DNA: TGCGCCAGCAGCCAAGGCTCCTCGGGCACTGAAGCTTTCTTT.

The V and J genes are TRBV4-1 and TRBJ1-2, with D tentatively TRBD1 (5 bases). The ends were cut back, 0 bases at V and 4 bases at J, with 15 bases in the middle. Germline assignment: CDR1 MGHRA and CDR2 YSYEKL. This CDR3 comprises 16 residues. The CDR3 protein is CASSQDWIRGGYGYTF. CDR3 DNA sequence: TGCGCCAGCAGCCAAGATTGGATAAGGGGTGGCTATGGCTACACCTTC.

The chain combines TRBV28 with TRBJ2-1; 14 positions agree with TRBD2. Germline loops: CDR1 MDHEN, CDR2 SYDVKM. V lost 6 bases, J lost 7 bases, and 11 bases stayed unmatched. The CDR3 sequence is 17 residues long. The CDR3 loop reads CASSRRLAGGPENEQFF. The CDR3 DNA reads TGTGCCAGCAGCCGGAGACTAGCGGGGGGGCCTGAGAATGAGCAGTTCTTC.

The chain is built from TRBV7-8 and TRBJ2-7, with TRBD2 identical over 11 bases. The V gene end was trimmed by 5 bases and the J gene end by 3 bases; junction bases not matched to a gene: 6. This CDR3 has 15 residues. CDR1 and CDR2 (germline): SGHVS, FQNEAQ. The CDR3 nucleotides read TGTGCCAGCAGCCGAGGGACTAGCGGATACTACGAGCAGTACTTC. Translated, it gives CASSRGTSGYYEQYF. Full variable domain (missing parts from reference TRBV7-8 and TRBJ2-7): GAGVSQSPRYKVAKRGQDVALRCDPISGHVSLFWYQQALGQGPEFLTYFQNEAQLDKSGLPSDRFFAERPEGSVSTLKIQRTQQEDSAVYLCASSRGTSGYYEQYFGPGTRLTVT.

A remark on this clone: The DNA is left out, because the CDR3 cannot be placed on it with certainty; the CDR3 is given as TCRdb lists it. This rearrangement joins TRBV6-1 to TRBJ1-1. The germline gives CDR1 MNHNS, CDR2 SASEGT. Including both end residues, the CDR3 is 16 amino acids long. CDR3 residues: CASSVVFLRANTEAFF.

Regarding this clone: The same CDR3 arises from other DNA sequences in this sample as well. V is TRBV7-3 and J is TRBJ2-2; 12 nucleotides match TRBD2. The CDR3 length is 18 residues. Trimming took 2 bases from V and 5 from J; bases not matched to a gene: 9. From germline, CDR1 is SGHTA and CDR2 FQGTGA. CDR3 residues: CASSLHPALAGGTGELFF. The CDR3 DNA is TGTGCCAGCAGCTTACACCCAGCGCTAGCGGGAGGGACCGGGGAGCTGTTTTTT.

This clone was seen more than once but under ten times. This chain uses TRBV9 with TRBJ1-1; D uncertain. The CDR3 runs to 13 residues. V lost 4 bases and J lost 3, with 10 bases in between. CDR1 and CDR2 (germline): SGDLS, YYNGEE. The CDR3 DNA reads TGTGCCAGCAGCCCGATTCTATACACTGAAGCTTTCTTT. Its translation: CASSPILYTEAFF.

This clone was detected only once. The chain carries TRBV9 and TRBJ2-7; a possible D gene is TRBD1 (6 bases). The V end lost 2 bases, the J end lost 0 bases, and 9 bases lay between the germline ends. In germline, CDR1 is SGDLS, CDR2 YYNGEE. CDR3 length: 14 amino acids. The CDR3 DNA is TGTGCCAGCAGCGTGACAGGTTCCTCCTACGAGCAGTACTTC. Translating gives CASSVTGSSYEQYF.

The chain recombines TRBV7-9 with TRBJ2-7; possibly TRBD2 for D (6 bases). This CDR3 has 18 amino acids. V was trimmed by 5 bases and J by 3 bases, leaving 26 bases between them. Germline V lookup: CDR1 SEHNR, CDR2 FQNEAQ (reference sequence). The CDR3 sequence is CASSIRPDPGGAIYEQYF. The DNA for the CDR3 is TGTGCCAGCAGCATAAGACCCGATCCCGGGGGAGCAATCTACGAGCAGTACTTC.

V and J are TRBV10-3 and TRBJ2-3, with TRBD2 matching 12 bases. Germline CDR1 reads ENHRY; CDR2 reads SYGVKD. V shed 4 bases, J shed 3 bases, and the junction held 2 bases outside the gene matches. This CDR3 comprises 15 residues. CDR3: CAISGGLAGTDTQYF. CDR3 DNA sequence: TGTGCCATCAGTGGCGGACTAGCGGGAACAGATACGCAGTATTTT.

CDR3 nucleotides: TGTGCCAGCACCCAGGGAGGGGGGCGGGAGACCCAGTACTTC. Protein sequence: CASTQGGGRETQYF. The chain combines TRBV7-8 with TRBJ2-5, with D maybe TRBD2 (7 bases). Germline assignment: CDR1 SGHVS and CDR2 FQNEAQ. V lost 7 bases to trimming and J lost 5 bases, with 17 bases between them. The CDR3 spans 14 residues.

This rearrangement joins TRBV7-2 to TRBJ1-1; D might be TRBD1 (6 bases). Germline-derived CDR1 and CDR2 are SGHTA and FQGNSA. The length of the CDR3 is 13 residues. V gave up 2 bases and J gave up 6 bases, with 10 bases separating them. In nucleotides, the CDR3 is TGTGCCAGCAGCTTACAGGGGCGCGCTGAAGCTTTCTTT. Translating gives CASSLQGRAEAFF.

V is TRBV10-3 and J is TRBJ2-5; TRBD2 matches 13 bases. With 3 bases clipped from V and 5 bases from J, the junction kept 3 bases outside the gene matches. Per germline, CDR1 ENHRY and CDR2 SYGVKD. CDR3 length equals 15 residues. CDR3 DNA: TGTGCCATCAGTGACGGACTAGCGGGGGAGGAGACCCAGTACTTC. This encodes CAISDGLAGEETQYF.

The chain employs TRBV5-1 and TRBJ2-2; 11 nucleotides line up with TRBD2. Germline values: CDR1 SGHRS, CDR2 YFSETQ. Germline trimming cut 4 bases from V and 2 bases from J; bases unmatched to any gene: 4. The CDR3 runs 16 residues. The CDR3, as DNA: TGCGCCAGCAGCAAACTAGCGGGAGATAACACCGGGGAGCTGTTTTTT. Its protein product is CASSKLAGDNTGELFF. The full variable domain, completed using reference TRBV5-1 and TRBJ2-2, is KAGVTQTPRYLIKTRGQQVTLSCSPISGHRSVSWYQQTPGQGLQFLFEYFSETQRNKGNFPGRFSGRQFSNSRSEMNVSTLELGDSALYLCASSKLAGDNTGELFFGEGSRLTVL.

Here the CDR3 DNA reads TGTGCCAGCAGCTTATTGATCCAGGGTCCTTACGAGCAGTACTTC. Its protein product is CASSLLIQGPYEQYF. The chain couples TRBV7-2 to TRBJ2-7; D is possibly TRBD1 (5 bases). V shed 2 bases and J shed 4 bases, with 15 bases lying between them. Per the germline V gene, CDR1 is SGHTA and CDR2 is FQGNSA. The CDR3 runs 15 residues.